This T cell receptor beta chain stems from a study of regulatory T cells in long-lasting Graves disease (dated by TCRdb to the early 2020s). In terms of the full investigation: Patients with newly diagnosed Graves' disease had been on antithyroid drugs for under 3 months. Persistent Graves' disease patients were compared with newly diagnosed Graves' disease patients by peripheral blood TCR sequencing and RNA sequencing. TCR sequencing covered roughly 13 persistent and roughly 20 newly diagnosed Graves' disease patients, 33 samples in total. The study took place in China and was registered as a clinical trial.

This clonotype came up many times. The target of this receptor is not known. There are no base qualities to consult, and no much larger clone falls within one base. Receptors were amplified or captured by multiplex PCR. Instrument used: Illumina HiSeq 4000. To build TCR beta libraries, CDR3 regions were amplified by Arm-PCR using iRepertoire HTBI primers. Before sequencing, the PCR products underwent gel purification. The published analysis was carried out like this. Gene usage analysis of CDR3 amino acid clonotypes relied on the approximately 60 TRBV and about 15 TRBJ segments identified across samples. Filtered high-quality paired reads were merged into contigs using COPE and FqMerger. Contigs were aligned with BLAST to IMGT TRBV, TRBD and TRBJ reference genes, and CDR3 was defined per IMGT. Any clonotype with a frequency above 0.1% was classified as a highly expanded clone. Shannon entropy served as the measure of repertoire diversity, while the Gini coefficient captured V-J evenness. A clonotype was considered public if more than one individual shared it. TCRdb itself trimmed the public reads at Q25 with fastp, ran MiXCR and retained productive beta chains. Entries are consolidated by CDR3 protein sequence, retaining the most common genes and DNA. TCRdb, not the original authors, processed these V and J calls. The sample table contains hundreds of thousands of distinct CDR3 sequences; only one count was recorded for approximately 15% of them. 15% to 20% of the sample lies in the top ten.

What the research found in general, with its limitations: The authors noted that the small sample size was a limitation that may lower accuracy. Compared with newly diagnosed patients, persistent Graves' disease patients had lower TCR Shannon entropy and fewer highly expanded clones, which suggests clonal expansion. Persistent patients shared more public clonotypes among themselves (over 2,500) than newly diagnosed patients did (more than 850). Peripheral blood alone was examined, since thyroid tissue, which constituted the primary lesion, could not be accessed. Sequencing and analysis were restricted to the TCR beta chain.

The time point label on this specimen signifies: newly diagnosed GD, antithyroid drugs for less than 3 months. For both TCR sequencing and RNA sequencing, RNA was extracted from PBMCs using TRIzol. The diagnosis of Graves' disease was made according to American Thyroid Association guidelines. Patients for the study were recruited at an endocrinology department in Xi'an, China. Each patient gave roughly 8.4 milliliters of peripheral blood, collected in an EDTA anticoagulant tube. Ficoll Paque Plus density gradient separation was used to isolate PBMCs, and no additional T cell sorting was done. An Agilent 2100 Bioanalyzer and agarose gel were used to assess RNA quality, and a NanoDrop 2000 was used to measure RNA concentration. The same data also went into a second study, on T cells in Graves' hyperthyroidism and ophthalmopathy. As the second publication notes: Stable Graves' hyperthyroidism was defined as the absence of progression to ophthalmopathy over 18 months of follow-up. The hyperthyroidism patients were between 18 and 65 years old and newly diagnosed, with a disease duration of less than 2 months. Patients with uncontrolled infections, other autoimmune diseases, pregnancy or lactation were excluded. Clinical symptoms, serum thyroxine and TRAb, thyroid ultrasound, and orbital computed tomography formed the basis for the diagnoses. The first round of RT-PCR for the TCR CDR3 was performed with the HTBI primer set and the Qiagen OneStep RT-PCR kit. Most expanded thyroid clonotypes (frequency above 0.001) were also detected in blood, suggesting blood repertoires may reflect thyroid immune responses. A model built on a 13 V-J signature distinguished ophthalmopathy from stable hyperthyroidism, reaching 85% to 90% sensitivity and around 81% specificity in cross-validation and 80%/75% in testing. In validation, the model predicted progression to ophthalmopathy with about 71% sensitivity and approximately 72% specificity, a median of 6.5 months before onset. To identify TCR V-J signatures that set the groups apart, the researchers used a discovery cohort of approximately 98 patients, made up of 40 to 45 with Graves' ophthalmopathy and some 58 with stable Graves' hyperthyroidism. Prospective prediction of ophthalmopathy was tested in an independent validation cohort consisting of some 20 hyperthyroidism patients and 17 patients who later progressed to ophthalmopathy. For training and testing, the 100 or so patients in the discovery cohort were randomly divided in a 7:3 ratio. In more than five Graves' hyperthyroidism patients, the study also compared T-cell repertoires from thyroid tissue with T-cell repertoires from blood. After blood sampling, hyperthyroidism patients were treated with methimazole at a starting dose of 30 mg daily, and ophthalmopathy patients were treated with high-dose intravenous methylprednisolone. Libraries were constructed in a second round of multiplex PCR, after which size selection and purification were performed. Paired-end sequencing of the libraries was performed with 100 bp reads on an Illumina HiSeq2000. SOAPnuke was used to process the raw data, with reads discarded if the reads contained adapters or uncalled bases, had a mean Phred below 15, or lacked an exact constant-primer or identifier match. High-quality paired reads were merged using COPE v1.2.5, and each unique nucleotide sequence was defined as a clonotype. MiTCR v1.1 was used to align clonotypes to the IMGT TRBV, TRBD and TRBJ reference segments. Analysis was restricted to V-J combinations with a frequency above 0.0001, which covered about 99% of repertoires. The TCS score was defined as F50 (clonal expansion) divided by E x V (chaos), with BLOSUM62-based TCRdist calculated between CDR3 peptides within each V-J. Welch's t-statistics and random forest reduced 450 to 600 V-J features to 10 to 15, which were used in a naive Bayes classifier (R e1071). Sample size was not statistically predetermined, and blinding of investigators to group allocation was not performed. TCR Vbeta CDR3 sequencing of some 140 peripheral blood samples (43 ophthalmopathy, under 80 hyperthyroidism and roughly 17 progressor patients) is reported in the paper.

Source: peripheral blood mononuclear cells (PBMCs), taken at new diagnosis, from a patient treated with antithyroid drugs. This TCR was sampled from a woman between 25 and 40 years old with Graves disease. Donor details come from another sample of the same person, matched by shared clones.

Here the CDR3 is given as CSAIRQGVEQYF. The bases are TGCAGTGCTATTCGACAGGGGGTCGAGCAGTACTTC. The sequence is built from TRBV20-1 and TRBJ2-7; TRBD1 aligns with 9 central bases. Clipping removes 4 bases from V and 6 bases from J, with 4 as the unmatched junction base count. Including the terminal cysteine and phenylalanine, the CDR3 comprises 12 residues. Only the CDR3 part of the read is kept: 36 bases, read in frame from the first base. From the germline V gene (reference sequence), CDR1 is DFQATT and CDR2 is SNEGSKA.